A single sample is the source of the 8 T cell receptor beta chains below, sequenced in a study of long-term antiretroviral therapy in people with HIV. The assay, immunoSEQ v3.0, was run at survey level. Method: immunoSEQ multiplex PCR; TCRdb's copy keeps in-frame clones and lacks some. The sample lists about 43,000 clones, around nine tenths seen once, with 4.5% to 5.5% in the top ten. Here the sequenced sample was unsorted PBMCs, taken 0.1 years before starting antiretroviral therapy. The receptors were gathered from a woman in her forties or fifties with HIV.

CDR3 nucleotide sequence: TGCGCCAGCCAAGGACGGGCGGAGGTTATTAGGAATGAGCAGTTCTTC. It translates to CASQGRAEVIRNEQFF. The chain couples TRBV10-1 to TRBJ2-1; D is perhaps TRBD2 (5 bases). The germline V and J ends were trimmed by 8 bases and 7 bases, with 24 bases remaining between them. The CDR3 loop spans 16 amino acids. The V gene's germline CDR1 is WNHNN and CDR2 SYGVQD (reference sequence).

V is TRBV7-8 and J is TRBJ2-7, with TRBD2 matching over 8 bases. The germline V gene has CDR1 SGHVS and CDR2 FQNEAQ. This CDR3 region has 13 residues. V lost 5 bases to trimming and J lost 3 bases; unmatched junction nucleotides: 3. The CDR3 DNA is TGTGCCAGCAGCCCGGGGACTAGCTACGAGCAGTACTTC. Its protein product is CASSPGTSYEQYF. Full variable domain (outside the CDR3, taken from reference TRBV7-8 and TRBJ2-7): GAGVSQSPRYKVAKRGQDVALRCDPISGHVSLFWYQQALGQGPEFLTYFQNEAQLDKSGLPSDRFFAERPEGSVSTLKIQRTQQEDSAVYLCASSPGTSYEQYFGPGTRLTVT.

Here the CDR3 reads CASSSLGTTSGANVLTF. The CDR3 DNA reads as TGCGCCAGCAGTTCGTTAGGAACCACCTCTGGGGCCAACGTCCTGACTTTC. The V call is TRBV5-1, the J call TRBJ2-6; D gene ambiguous. There are 17 residues in the CDR3. Germline CDR1 and CDR2: SGHRS and YFSETQ. The ends were cut back, 5 bases at V and 0 bases at J, with 15 bases in the middle.

The chain carries TRBV18 and TRBJ1-1; 10 positions agree with TRBD1. Germline values: CDR1 KGHSH, CDR2 LQKENI. The CDR3 length is 13 residues. Losses at the gene ends were 6 bases for V and 7 bases for J; bases not matched to a gene: 5. CDR3 sequence reads: CASSYRDRGEAFF. The CDR3 nucleotides read TGTGCCAGCTCTTACCGGGACAGGGGTGAAGCTTTCTTT.

V is TRBV27 and J is TRBJ1-5; 12 bases fit TRBD1. This CDR3 comprises 19 residues. Germline CDR1 and CDR2: MNHEY and SMNVEV (reference sequence). Germline trimming cut 2 bases from V and 0 bases from J; bases unmatched to any gene: 8. The CDR3 nucleotides read TGTGCCAGCAGTTTACCCCGGGACAGGGGGCTTTATAGCAATCAGCCCCAGCATTTT. The encoded protein is CASSLPRDRGLYSNQPQHF.

This rearrangement joins TRBV6-1 to TRBJ2-5; D is perhaps TRBD1 (6 bases). This CDR3 is built from 13 residues. Trimming pared 6 bases from V and 1 base from J, leaving 9 bases between. CDR1 is MNHNS, CDR2 SASEGT, per germline. In DNA, the CDR3 is TGTGCCAGCAGAGGACAGAGCCAAGAGACCCAGTACTTC. The encoded protein is CASRGQSQETQYF.

The genes are TRBV2 and TRBJ1-1; D gene unclear. This CDR3 has 13 residues. Germline V CDR1 and CDR2: SNHLY, FYNNEI. The V end lost 7 bases, the J end lost 1 base, and 10 bases lay between the germline ends. CDR3 residues: CASTGSANTEAFF. The CDR3 bases are TGTGCCAGCACCGGATCAGCGAACACTGAAGCTTTCTTT.

The chain is built from TRBV2 and TRBJ1-4; weak D call: TRBD1 (6 bases). Germline CDR1 and CDR2: SNHLY and FYNNEI. The length of the CDR3 is 17 residues. The V and J ends lost 3 bases and 0 bases respectively, with 14 bases between them. The CDR3 loop reads CASSEMGARATNEKLFF. DNA for the CDR3: TGTGCCAGCAGTGAGATGGGGGCCCGAGCAACTAATGAAAAACTGTTTTTT.